This T cell receptor beta chain comes out of a study of blood T cell repertoires in COVID-19. Overall study: Some COVID-19 samples were acute and others convalescent; all came from the United States, Italy and Spain.

This CDR3 contains 16 residues. Germline trimming cut 3 bases from V and 0 bases from J; bases unmatched to any gene: 5. CDR1 is SGHRS, CDR2 YFSETQ, per germline. The authors' processing: Nucleated cell number was recorded as an estimate derived from reference gene primer amplification. TCRdb keeps only in-frame clones here, not all; method: immunoSEQ multiplex PCR. That table furnishes V, J and clone size, whereas the DNA furnished D and trimming. The sample lists fewer than 30,000 clones, roughly 90% occurring once. The source is a human donor with active COVID-19. The donor label of this sample is uncertain. The chain links TRBV5-1 to TRBJ2-3, with 9 positions matching TRBD2. Material: peripheral blood. CDR3 in amino acids: CASSSAGGPSTDTQYF. CDR3 nucleotides: TGCGCCAGCAGCTCAGCGGGAGGCCCAAGCACAGATACGCAGTATTTT.